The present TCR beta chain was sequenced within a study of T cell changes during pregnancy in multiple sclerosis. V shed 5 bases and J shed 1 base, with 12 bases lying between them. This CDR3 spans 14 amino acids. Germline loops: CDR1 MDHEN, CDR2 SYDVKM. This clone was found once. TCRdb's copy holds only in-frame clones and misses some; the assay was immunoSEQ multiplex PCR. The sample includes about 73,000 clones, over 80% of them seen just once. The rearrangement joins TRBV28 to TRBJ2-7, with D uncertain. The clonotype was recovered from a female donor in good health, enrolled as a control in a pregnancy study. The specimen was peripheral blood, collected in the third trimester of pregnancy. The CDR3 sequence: CASSLPPGSYEQYF. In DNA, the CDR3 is TGTGCCAGCAGTCTCCCACCCGGGTCCTACGAGCAGTACTTC.